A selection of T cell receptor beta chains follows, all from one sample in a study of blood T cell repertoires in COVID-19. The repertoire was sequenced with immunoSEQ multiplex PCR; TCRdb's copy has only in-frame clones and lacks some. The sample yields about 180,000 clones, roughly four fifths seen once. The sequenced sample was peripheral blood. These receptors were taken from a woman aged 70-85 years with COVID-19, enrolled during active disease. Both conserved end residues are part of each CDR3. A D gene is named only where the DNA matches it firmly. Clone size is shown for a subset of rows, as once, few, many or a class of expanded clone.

CSGVTGSYGYTF | TGCAGCGGCGTCACAGGGAGCTATGGCTACACCTTC | NA | TRBJ1-2 | NA | TRBV29-1
CASSRDRGEYNEQFF | TGTGCCAGCAGCAGGGACAGGGGGGAGTACAATGAGCAGTTCTTC | TRBD1 | TRBJ2-1 | NA | TRBV5-4
CASSLASYYEQYF | TGTGCCAGCAGCTTAGCCAGTTACTACGAGCAGTACTTC | NA | TRBJ2-7 | NA | TRBV7-8
CASTSRDRGPLAGYTF | TGTGCCAGTACGTCCCGGGACAGGGGGCCCTTGGCGGGCTACACCTTC | TRBD1 | TRBJ1-2 | NA | TRBV19
CAWTRGVEGQPQHF | TGTGCCTGGACCCGGGGGGTGGAGGGTCAGCCCCAGCATTTT | NA | TRBJ1-5 | few | TRBV30
CASSKGPLRELYEQYF | TGTGCCAGCAGCAAAGGTCCACTGCGGGAGCTCTACGAGCAGTACTTC | NA | TRBJ2-7 | NA | TRBV21-1
CATRDRNIYEQYF | TGTGCCACCAGGGACAGAAATATCTACGAGCAGTACTTC | TRBD1 | TRBJ2-7 | NA | TRBV19
CASSRRTGLDMNTEAFF | TGTGCCAGCAGCCGTAGGACAGGGCTGGATATGAACACTGAAGCTTTCTTT | TRBD1 | TRBJ1-1 | many | TRBV7-2
CASSPDRGGNQPQHF | TGTGCCAGCTCACCGGACAGGGGAGGCAATCAGCCCCAGCATTTT | TRBD1 | TRBJ1-5 | NA | TRBV18
CASSVELAGSDEQFF | TGTGCCAGCAGCGTAGAACTAGCGGGATCGGATGAGCAGTTCTTC | TRBD2 | TRBJ2-1 | NA | TRBV9
CTSSLGGLLSYEQYF | TGCACCAGCAGCCTGGGGGGACTACTGAGCTACGAGCAGTACTTC | NA | TRBJ2-7 | NA | TRBV1
CASSLRDRWDYGYTF | TGTGCCAGCAGTTTAAGAGACAGATGGGACTATGGCTACACCTTC | NA | TRBJ1-2 | many | TRBV28
CASSGLAGPNEQFF | TGTGCCAGCTCGGGACTAGCGGGACCCAATGAGCAGTTCTTC | TRBD2 | TRBJ2-1 | once | TRBV18
CASSLLSGGTGGEQFF | TGTGCCAGCAGTTTACTCTCGGGGGGGACAGGGGGTGAGCAGTTCTTC | TRBD1 | TRBJ2-1 | NA | TRBV27
CASSLGPFEETQYF | TGTGCCAGCAGCTTGGGTCCCTTCGAAGAGACCCAGTACTTC | NA | TRBJ2-5 | NA | TRBV5-4
CASSLGTVGGTEAFF | TGCGCCAGCAGCTTGGGAACAGTCGGGGGGACTGAAGCTTTCTTT | NA | TRBJ1-1 | NA | TRBV5-1
CASSLTSGRTNEQFF | TGTGCCAGCAGCTTAACTAGCGGGAGAACGAATGAGCAGTTCTTC | TRBD2 | TRBJ2-1 | NA | TRBV7-3
CASSSVRNPKISYTF | TGTGCCAGTAGTTCGGTCAGGAACCCAAAAATCTCCTACACCTTC | NA | TRBJ1-2 | NA | TRBV19
CATFGDLAGGDTQYF | TGTGCCACCTTCGGAGACCTAGCGGGAGGAGATACGCAGTATTTT | TRBD2 | TRBJ2-3 | NA | TRBV10-3
CASSLVGTSGSYEQFF | TGCGCCAGCAGCTTGGTTGGGACTAGCGGGAGCTATGAGCAGTTCTTC | TRBD2 | TRBJ2-1 | NA | TRBV5-1
CASSHGLAPPYLRDEQFF | TGTGCCAGCAGCCATGGACTAGCGCCTCCCTACTTAAGGGATGAGCAGTTCTTC | TRBD2 | TRBJ2-1 | NA | TRBV13
CASRSQGIYGYTF | TGTGCCAGCAGATCGCAGGGGATCTATGGCTACACCTTC | NA | TRBJ1-2 | few | TRBV5-6
CASSKPPGQGTSGNTIYF | TGTGCCAGTAGTAAACCCCCCGGACAGGGAACGTCTGGAAACACCATATATTTT | TRBD1 | TRBJ1-3 | NA | TRBV19
CASSLIVRTEAFF | TGTGCCAGCAGCCTAATTGTCAGGACTGAAGCTTTCTTT | NA | TRBJ1-1 | NA | TRBV28
CASSESRLQGFYSNQPQHF | TGTGCCAGCAGTGAGTCCCGACTACAGGGTTTCTATAGCAATCAGCCCCAGCATTTT | NA | TRBJ1-5 | NA | TRBV6-1
CASSLMIGGELFF | TGTGCCAGCAGCTTAATGATCGGCGGGGAGCTGTTTTTT | NA | TRBJ2-2 | NA | TRBV7-2
CASSFATSGSRVNEQFF | TGTGCCAGCAGTTTTGCAACTAGCGGGAGTCGGGTCAATGAGCAGTTCTTC | TRBD2 | TRBJ2-1 | NA | TRBV28
CASSFGGRANEQFF | TGCGCCAGCAGCTTCGGCGGGAGGGCGAATGAGCAGTTCTTC | TRBD2 | TRBJ2-1 | NA | TRBV5-1
CASSFQRGVAYEQYF | TGCGCCAGCAGCTTTCAGCGGGGGGTTGCCTACGAGCAGTACTTC | TRBD2 | TRBJ2-7 | NA | TRBV5-1